These 3 T cell receptor beta chains were all obtained from the same sample, sequenced in a study of T cells in Graves' hyperthyroidism and ophthalmopathy. RNA transcripts served as the template for amplifying TCR beta CDR3 regions. When the TCR CDR3 underwent first-round RT-PCR, the HTBI primer set was used. MiXCR was run by TCRdb on the multiplex PCR reads, yielding one entry per CDR3 protein. The sample shows fewer than 700,000 distinct CDR3 sequences, about a sixth of them seen only once. The source material was blood. The receptor set was obtained from a woman between 18 and 29 years old with Graves' ophthalmopathy.

This clonotype has a count of ten or more. The CDR3 region has the DNA TGTGCCAGCAGTGAAGCTTGGGGGGTTGAAGCTTTCTTT. This sequence encodes CASSEAWGVEAFF. The J gene is TRBJ1-1, the V gene TRBV2; D might be TRBD1 (5 bases). From germline, CDR1 is SNHLY and CDR2 FYNNEI. The CDR3 sequence is 13 residues long. V lost 0 bases and J lost 7, with 9 bases in between.

This clonotype has ten or more counts. This sequence joins TRBV18 and TRBJ1-2, with 7 bases identical to TRBD1. CDR1 and CDR2 from the germline V gene are KGHSH and LQKENI. This CDR3 is built from 14 residues. Trimming removed 4 bases from V and 8 bases from J; junction bases left unmatched: 10. The CDR3 here is CASSLQQGLGGYTF. The DNA for the CDR3 is TGTGCCAGCTCACTTCAACAGGGGTTGGGCGGCTACACCTTC.

This clonotype was found many times. The chain is built from TRBV5-1 and TRBJ2-3; no clear D gene. Trimming stripped 0 bases from V and 0 bases from J, with 8 bases between. This CDR3 comprises 15 residues. Germline lookup yields CDR1 SGHRS and CDR2 YFSETQ. CDR3 nucleotides: TGCGCCAGCAGCTTGGACAGCGCTAGCACAGATACGCAGTATTTT. Protein: CASSLDSASTDTQYF. Full variable domain (remainder filled in from reference TRBV5-1 and TRBJ2-3): KAGVTQTPRYLIKTRGQQVTLSCSPISGHRSVSWYQQTPGQGLQFLFEYFSETQRNKGNFPGRFSGRQFSNSRSEMNVSTLELGDSALYLCASSLDSASTDTQYFGPGTRLTVL.